These 21 T cell receptor beta chains share one sample of origin, sequenced in a study of CD8 T cells in ankylosing spondylitis. Findings of the study overall: A TCR beta motif of roughly 8 highly homologous variants seemed to mark ankylosing spondylitis blood.

Antigens of these TCRs are unknown. Using its own MiXCR run on the 5' RACE reads, TCRdb lists one record per CDR3 protein. This sample carries a few hundred thousand distinct CDR3 sequences, less than 9.5% of them seen once, and the ten largest clones take less than 15%. Source material: blood, either unsorted or a sorted T cell fraction (not recorded which). Every receptor here comes from a male donor with ankylosing spondylitis.

This clonotype was recorded a few times. The chain recombines TRBV2 with TRBJ2-7, with D possibly TRBD2 on 5 matching bases. Germline V gene lookup returns CDR1 SNHLY and CDR2 FYNNEI. Between the trimmed V and J ends, which lost 6 bases and 0 bases, there was a span of 9 bases. The CDR3 has 13 residues. The CDR3 DNA follows: TGTGCCAGCAGGCCGGGGAGCTCCTACGAGCAGTACTTC. Its translation is CASRPGSSYEQYF. Full variable domain (remainder filled in from reference TRBV2 and TRBJ2-7): EPEVTQTPSHQVTQMGQEVILRCVPISNHLYFYWYRQILGQKVEFLVSFYNNEISEKSEIFDDQFSVERPDGSNFTLKIRSTKLEDSAMYFCASRPGSSYEQYFGPGTRLTVT.

This clonotype was recorded many times. The J gene is TRBJ2-2, the V gene TRBV9; the D is unclear. This CDR3 contains 17 residues. Germline values: CDR1 SGDLS, CDR2 YYNGEE. V gave up 0 bases and J gave up 4 bases, with 16 bases separating them. The CDR3 nucleotides are TGTGCCAGCAGCGTAGCTTCGCAGGCCCACATCACCGGGGAGCTGTTTTTT. It codes for CASSVASQAHITGELFF. The full variable domain, rest sourced from reference TRBV9 and TRBJ2-2, is DSGVTQTPKHLITATGQRVTLRCSPRSGDLSVYWYQQSLDQGLQFLIQYYNGEERAKGNILERFSAQQFPDLHSELNLSSLELGDSALYFCASSVASQAHITGELFFGEGSRLTVL.

This rearrangement joins TRBV6-4 to TRBJ2-1; no definite D call. This CDR3 spans 12 amino acids. Trimming pared 4 bases from V and 9 bases from J, leaving 10 bases between. Germline lookup yields CDR1 MRHNA and CDR2 SNTAGT. The CDR3: CASSGVGPEQFF. The CDR3 nucleotides are TGTGCCAGCAGTGGCGTAGGCCCTGAGCAGTTCTTC.

This clonotype was recorded many times. The genes are TRBV2 and TRBJ2-2; 8 nucleotides match TRBD2. CDR3 length: 16 amino acids. The trim removed 3 bases at V and 5 bases at J, leaving 8 bases unmatched. CDR1 is SNHLY, CDR2 FYNNEI, per germline. CDR3 sequence: CASSELAGGGTGELFF. The CDR3 region has the DNA TGTGCCAGCAGTGAGTTGGCGGGAGGAGGGACCGGGGAGCTGTTTTTT.

This clonotype came up a few times. V is TRBV4-2 and J is TRBJ2-7; tentatively, D is TRBD1 (5 bases). The CDR3 loop spans 14 amino acids. Trimming pared 1 base from V and 5 bases from J, leaving 12 bases between. The germline V gene encodes CDR1 LGHNA and CDR2 YNFKEQ. The CDR3 here is CASSQGQGEDEQYF. CDR3 bases: TGTGCCAGCAGCCAAGGCCAGGGTGAAGACGAGCAGTACTTC.

This clonotype showed up just a few times. This chain connects TRBV7-8 to TRBJ2-7; D not certain. CDR3 length: 14 residues. CDR1 and CDR2 (germline): SGHVS, FQNEAQ. With 5 bases removed from V and 2 bases from J, the gap between germline ends came to 13 bases. The CDR3 protein is CASSLWGSPYEQYF. CDR3 nucleotide sequence: TGTGCCAGCAGCCTTTGGGGTAGCCCCTACGAGCAGTACTTC.

The table lists this clonotype with a few counts. The chain carries TRBV29-1 and TRBJ2-4, with D perhaps matching TRBD1 (6 bases). V was pared by 3 bases and J by 1 base, with 7 bases between. The CDR3 length is 13 residues. Germline V gene data show CDR1 as SQVTM and CDR2 as ANQGSEA. The CDR3 DNA is TGCAGCGTTGAGCAGGGGGCCAAAAACATTCAGTACTTC. It is translated as CSVEQGAKNIQYF.

The CDR3 DNA sequence: TGTGCCAGCAGCTTCTCCCGTTTAGCGGGCACAGATACGCAGTATTTT. Protein sequence: CASSFSRLAGTDTQYF. The chain uses TRBV7-9 and TRBJ2-3, with a tentative D call TRBD2 (6 bases). The V end lost 3 bases, the J end lost 1 base, and 14 bases lay between the germline ends. CDR3 length: 16 residues. Germline V CDR1 and CDR2: SEHNR, FQNEAQ (reference sequence).

This clonotype was recorded a few times. V usage is TRBV6-2 or TRBV6-3 and J usage is TRBJ2-5; tentatively, D is TRBD1 or TRBD2 (6 bases each). V was clipped by 7 bases and J by 5 bases, with 20 bases between them. This CDR3 has 15 amino acids. The germline V gene has CDR1 MNHEY and CDR2 SVGEGT. The CDR3 protein is CASIPGERRGETQYF. The DNA for the CDR3 is TGTGCCAGCATCCCGGGAGAGCGGAGGGGGGAGACCCAGTACTTC.

The gene calls are TRBV5-1 and TRBJ2-5, with D tentatively TRBD2 (5 bases). Germline-derived CDR1 and CDR2 are SGHRS and YFSETQ. This CDR3 region has 15 residues. V lost 0 bases to trimming and J lost 3 bases, with 12 bases between them. This chain's CDR3 is CASSLVASPEETQYF. The CDR3 DNA follows: TGCGCCAGCAGCTTGGTAGCTAGCCCAGAAGAGACCCAGTACTTC.

Written as DNA, the CDR3 is TGCAGCGTAGAGGGGGACAGGGTTTTGAATGAGCAGTTCTTC. Residues: CSVEGDRVLNEQFF. The V call is TRBV29-1, the J call TRBJ2-1; 9 bases are shared with TRBD1. This CDR3 region has 14 residues. After removal of 6 bases from V and 7 bases from J, the junction contained 10 bases not matched to a gene. CDR1 and CDR2 (germline): SQVTM, ANQGSEA.

This clonotype was observed at least ten times. This chain uses TRBV10-3 with TRBJ1-1; tentatively, D is TRBD1 (5 bases). The V gene's germline CDR1 is ENHRY and CDR2 SYGVKD. Trimming took off 10 bases at V and 5 bases at J, with 11 bases between the two ends. The CDR3 covers 11 residues. The CDR3 sequence: CATLRGTEAFF. The CDR3 DNA is TGTGCCACCCTACGGGGGACTGAAGCTTTCTTT.

CDR3: CASSQEVTPTGELFF. CDR3 bases: TGCGCCAGCAGCCAAGAAGTAACTCCCACCGGGGAGCTGTTTTTT. The chain recombines TRBV4-3 with TRBJ2-2; D is uncertain. Trimming took 0 bases from V and 4 from J, leaving 9 bases between them. There are 15 residues in the CDR3. Germline loops: CDR1 LGHNA, CDR2 YSLEER.

This clonotype has just a few counts. V is TRBV4-2 and J is TRBJ1-4; D might be TRBD1 (6 bases). CDR3 length: 17 amino acids. Germline V gene data show CDR1 as LGHNA and CDR2 as YNFKEQ. Trimming shortened V by 4 bases and J by 6 bases, and 21 bases separated the two germline ends. The CDR3 DNA is TGTGCCAGCAGCCCCCGTGGTAGGGGGGGCAACTATGAAAAACTGTTTTTT. The encoded protein is CASSPRGRGGNYEKLFF.

This clonotype was observed a handful of times. The chain recombines TRBV12-3 or TRBV12-4 with TRBJ2-4; 12 nucleotides line up with TRBD2. V shed 10 bases and J 4 bases; nucleotides not matched to a gene: 5. The CDR3 contains 14 residues. The CDR3 reads CANTGTSGKNIQYF. CDR3 nucleotides: TGTGCCAACACCGGGACTAGCGGGAAAAACATTCAGTACTTC.

This clonotype was counted at least ten times. The chain uses TRBV20-1 and TRBJ2-3, with a possible D match to TRBD1 (5 bases). V was pared by 6 bases and J by 2 bases, with 15 bases between. The CDR3 totals 14 residues. In germline, CDR1 is DFQATT, CDR2 SNEGSKA (reference sequence). DNA of the CDR3: TGCAGTGCCGCTCCGGACACCAACACAGATACGCAGTATTTT. Its translation is CSAAPDTNTDTQYF.

The CDR3 nucleotides are TGTGCCAGCAGCCAGGGACGGAGTAATGAGCAGTTCTTC. Its translation is CASSQGRSNEQFF. The rearrangement joins TRBV14 to TRBJ2-1, with D possibly called TRBD1 or TRBD2 (5 bases each). This CDR3 region has 13 residues. From germline, CDR1 is SGHDN and CDR2 FVKESK. The ends were cut back, 3 bases at V and 7 bases at J, with 10 bases in the middle. Based on the CDR3 plus reference TRBV14 and TRBJ2-1, the full variable domain is EAGVTQFPSHSVIEKGQTVTLRCDPISGHDNLYWYRRVMGKEIKFLLHFVKESKQDESGMPNNRFLAERTGGTYSTLKVQPAELEDSGVYFCASSQGRSNEQFFGPGTRLTVL.

In this sample, this clonotype turned up many times. V and J are TRBV12-3 or TRBV12-4 and TRBJ2-1; D is unresolved. Trimming cost V 0 bases and J 7 bases, with 10 bases left between them. CDR3 length: 14 amino acids. The CDR3 sequence: CASSLALEVNEQFF. In DNA form, the CDR3 reads TGTGCCAGCAGTTTAGCGCTAGAAGTTAATGAGCAGTTCTTC.

This clonotype was seen at least ten times. The V call is TRBV9, the J call TRBJ2-7; D unclear. Trimming shortened V by 0 bases and J by 4 bases, and 14 bases separated the two germline ends. CDR1 and CDR2 (germline): SGDLS, YYNGEE. The CDR3 has 15 residues. CDR3 nucleotides: TGTGCCAGCAGCGTAGCGCCACAAACCCAATACGAGCAGTACTTC. It specifies CASSVAPQTQYEQYF.

This clonotype was counted only a few times. The chain links TRBV5-1 to TRBJ1-1; D is uncertain. Trimming removed 1 base at V and 5 bases at J, with 15 bases between. In germline, CDR1 is SGHRS, CDR2 YFSETQ. This CDR3 has 15 residues. As DNA, the CDR3 is TGCGCCAGCAGCTTGCGCGGGGATGTGGGAACTGAAGCTTTCTTT. Translation: CASSLRGDVGTEAFF. Combining the CDR3 with reference TRBV5-1 and TRBJ1-1 gives the whole variable domain KAGVTQTPRYLIKTRGQQVTLSCSPISGHRSVSWYQQTPGQGLQFLFEYFSETQRNKGNFPGRFSGRQFSNSRSEMNVSTLELGDSALYLCASSLRGDVGTEAFFGQGTRLTVV.

The rearrangement uses TRBV18 and TRBJ2-7; TRBD2 aligns across 8 bases. This CDR3 has 16 residues. J was trimmed by 2 bases and V by 2 bases; bases with no gene match: 8. The germline V gene encodes CDR1 KGHSH and CDR2 LQKENI. The chain's CDR3 is CASSPIPSGSTYEQYF. Written as DNA, the CDR3 is TGTGCCAGCTCACCAATCCCTAGCGGGTCTACCTACGAGCAGTACTTC. Together with reference TRBV18 and TRBJ2-7, the CDR3 gives the full variable domain: NAGVMQNPRHLVRRRGQEARLRCSPMKGHSHVYWYRQLPEEGLKFMVYLQKENIIDESGMPKERFSAEFPKEGPSILRIQQVVRGDSAAYFCASSPIPSGSTYEQYFGPGTRLTVT.